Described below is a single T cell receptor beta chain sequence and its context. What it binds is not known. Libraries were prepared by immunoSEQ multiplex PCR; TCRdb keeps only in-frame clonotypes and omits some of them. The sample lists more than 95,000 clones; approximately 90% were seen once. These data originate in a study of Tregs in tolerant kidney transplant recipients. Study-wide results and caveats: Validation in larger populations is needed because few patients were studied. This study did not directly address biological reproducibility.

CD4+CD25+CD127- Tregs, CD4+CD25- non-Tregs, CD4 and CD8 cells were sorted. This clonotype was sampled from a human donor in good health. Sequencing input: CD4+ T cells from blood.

CDR3 DNA: TGCGCCAGCAGTGGCCTAACTGGAAACACCATATATTTT. Amino acids: CASSGLTGNTIYF. This chain connects TRBV10-2 to TRBJ1-3; D is unresolved. The CDR3 extends over 13 amino acids. In germline, CDR1 is WSHSY, CDR2 SAAADI. Trimming took 4 bases from V and 2 from J, leaving 6 bases between them.